Reported below is one T cell receptor beta chain. CDR3 length: 13 residues. The V end lost 4 bases, the J end lost 7 bases, and 11 bases lay between the germline ends. Germline CDR1 reads SNHLY; CDR2 reads FYNNEI. Naive CD8 cells lacked CD45RO, underwent positive selection for CCR7 and left out terminally differentiated effector memory CD45RA+ cells. The protocol was immunoSEQ multiplex PCR, while the TCRdb copy is restricted to in-frame clones and leaves out a portion. The data hold some 2.1 million clones, with 80% to 95% observed a single time. The data belong to a study of shared clonotypes between healthy human individuals.

This TCR was recovered from a young man in good health. Some clones in this sample may be carry-over from other donors' samples. The chain is built from TRBV2 and TRBJ2-1; D uncertain. The sequencing input was naive CD8+ T cells from PBMCs. The CDR3 coding sequence is TGTGCCAGCAGTGTGTCTCTTCTAAATGAGCAGTTCTTC. Its protein product is CASSVSLLNEQFF.